This T cell receptor beta chain was sequenced for a study of cytomegalovirus exposure and HLA in healthy donors. Overall study findings and caveats: According to an earlier analysis, most TCR beta V segments yielded productive rearrangements about 87% or about 30% of the time.

About this clone itself: What it binds is not known.

This CDR3 has 15 residues. Per germline, CDR1 SEHNR and CDR2 FQNEAQ (reference sequence). V lost 6 bases to trimming and J lost 3 bases, with 18 bases between them. Each donor's status was that of a healthy bone marrow donor. A multiplex PCR was run with 60 Vbeta primers and 13 Jbeta primers. Source study methods: Roughly 11 million shared chains were among around 80 million unique TCR beta chains counted in a later analysis. Libraries were prepared by immunoSEQ multiplex PCR; TCRdb keeps only in-frame clonotypes and omits some of them. V, J and clone size are taken as reported in that table, and D and trimming were inferred from the DNA itself. Seen here are some 150,000 clones, about 71% observed once, and the top ten hold roughly 3%.

This rearrangement joins TRBV7-9 to TRBJ2-7; the D is unclear. Sequenced input: PBMCs. This TCR came from a woman aged 30 to 39 in good health and CMV-seronegative. CDR3 sequence (DNA): TGTGCCAGCAGTAATCCAGGCTTTACCATCTACGAGCAGTACTTC. Translation: CASSNPGFTIYEQYF.